The entry below describes one TCR beta chain. Its target is not known. The entry originates in a study of T cells after yellow fever vaccination. Study-wide points: Primary-vaccination clones mostly resurfaced post-booster (approximately 96% CD4, approximately 89% CD8). Contaminating bulk clonotypes could be abundant in FACS-sorted repertoires.

The V gene lost 5 bases and the J gene lost 0 bases, with 13 bases spanning the gap. CDR1 and CDR2 (germline): PRHDT, FYEKMQ (reference sequence). The CDR3 spans 15 residues. TCRdb called the 5' RACE reads again in MiXCR, with one record for every CDR3 protein. Of about 250,000 distinct CDR3 sequences listed, 3.6% are singletons. This TCR was recovered from a man aged 18 to 29 who received the YFV17D yellow fever vaccine. This rearrangement joins TRBV13 to TRBJ1-1; D might be TRBD1 (6 bases). Sequenced here: PBMCs, sampled 15 days after the yellow fever booster vaccination. The CDR3 sequence is CASSEYGTLNTEAFF. CDR3 nucleotides: TGTGCCAGCAGCGAATACGGGACACTGAACACTGAAGCTTTCTTT.